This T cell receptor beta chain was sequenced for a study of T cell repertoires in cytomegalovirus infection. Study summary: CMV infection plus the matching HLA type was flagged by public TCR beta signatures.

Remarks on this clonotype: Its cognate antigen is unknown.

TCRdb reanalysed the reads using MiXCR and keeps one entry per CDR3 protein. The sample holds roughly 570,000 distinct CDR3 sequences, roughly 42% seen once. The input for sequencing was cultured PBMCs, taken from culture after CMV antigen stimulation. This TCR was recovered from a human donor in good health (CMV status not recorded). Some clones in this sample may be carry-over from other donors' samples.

Here the CDR3 DNA reads TGCGCCAGCAGCTTACTAAAACGAGCTTATAGCAATCAGCCCCAGCATTTT. Its protein is CASSLLKRAYSNQPQHF. This chain connects TRBV5-1 to TRBJ1-5; no definite D call. The CDR3 is 17 residues long. The V gene lost 2 bases and the J gene lost 0 bases, with 15 bases spanning the gap. CDR1 and CDR2 from the germline V gene are SGHRS and YFSETQ.